A single T cell receptor beta chain is shown here with its context. This sample was taken from a study of control samples from healthy donors and cancer patients. Profiled with immunoSEQ multiplex PCR; TCRdb holds only in-frame clones, not every one. The repertoire holds 60,000 to 65,000 clones, with 85% as singletons. Germline assignment: CDR1 LNHDA and CDR2 SQIVND (reference sequence). Unmatched junction bases numbered 8, after V lost 4 bases and J lost 7 bases. The CDR3 has 15 amino acids. The chain combines TRBV19 with TRBJ1-4; 8 positions match TRBD1. This receptor was obtained from a man between 40 and 49 years old in good health. The sample taken for sequencing was blood. In nucleotides, the CDR3 is TGTGCCAGTAGTACCTCAGGGGGCAGAGGTGAAAAACTGTTTTTT. This sequence encodes CASSTSGGRGEKLFF.